This TCR beta chain was found in a study of cytotoxic CD8 clonotypes in ibrutinib-treated CLL. The data were produced by immunoSEQ multiplex PCR, yet TCRdb's version contains in-frame clones alone and is incomplete. This table has some 200,000 clones, more than 75% appearing once. The clonotype originates from a human donor with chronic lymphocytic leukemia. The sample consisted of PBMCs, taken after 12 months of ibrutinib treatment.

The CDR3 reads CASSPTSGGLNTGELFF. The CDR3 DNA reads as TGTGCCAGCTCACCGACTAGCGGGGGACTGAACACCGGGGAGCTGTTTTTT. The J gene is TRBJ2-2, the V gene TRBV18, with 12 bases identical to TRBD2. Germline loops: CDR1 KGHSH, CDR2 LQKENI. CDR3 length: 17 residues. With 3 bases clipped from V and 1 base from J, the junction kept 3 bases outside the gene matches.